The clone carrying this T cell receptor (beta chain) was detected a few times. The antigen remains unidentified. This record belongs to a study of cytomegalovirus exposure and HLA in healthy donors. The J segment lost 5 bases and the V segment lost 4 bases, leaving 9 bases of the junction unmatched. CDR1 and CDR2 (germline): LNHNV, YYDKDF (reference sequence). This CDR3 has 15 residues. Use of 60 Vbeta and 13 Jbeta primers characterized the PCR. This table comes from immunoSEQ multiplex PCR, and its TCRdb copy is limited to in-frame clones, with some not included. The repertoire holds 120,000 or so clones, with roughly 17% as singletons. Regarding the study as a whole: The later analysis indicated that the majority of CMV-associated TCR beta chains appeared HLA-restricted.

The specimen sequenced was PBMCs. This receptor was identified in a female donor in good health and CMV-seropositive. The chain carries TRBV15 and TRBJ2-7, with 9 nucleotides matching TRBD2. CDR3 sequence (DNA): TGTGCCACCAGCAAGCGCAGCGGGGGGTTCGACGAGCAGTACTTC. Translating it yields CATSKRSGGFDEQYF. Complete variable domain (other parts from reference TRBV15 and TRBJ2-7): DAMVIQNPRYQVTQFGKPVTLSCSQTLNHNVMYWYQQKSSQAPKLLFHYYDKDFNNEADTPDNFQSRRPNTSFCFLDIRSPGLGDTAMYLCATSKRSGGFDEQYFGPGTRLTVT.